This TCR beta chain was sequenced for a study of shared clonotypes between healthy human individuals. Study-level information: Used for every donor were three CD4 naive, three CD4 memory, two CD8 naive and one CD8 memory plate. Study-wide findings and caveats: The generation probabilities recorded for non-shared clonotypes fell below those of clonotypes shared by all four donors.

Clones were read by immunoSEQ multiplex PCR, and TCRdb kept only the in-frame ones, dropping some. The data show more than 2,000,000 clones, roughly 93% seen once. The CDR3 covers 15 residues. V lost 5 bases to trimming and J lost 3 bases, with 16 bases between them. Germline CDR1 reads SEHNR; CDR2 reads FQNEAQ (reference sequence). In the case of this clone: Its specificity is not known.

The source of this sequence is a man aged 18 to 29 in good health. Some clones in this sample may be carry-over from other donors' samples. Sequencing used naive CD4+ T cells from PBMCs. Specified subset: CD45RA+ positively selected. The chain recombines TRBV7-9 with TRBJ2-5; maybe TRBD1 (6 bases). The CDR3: CASSPRTVLKETQYF. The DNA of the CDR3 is TGTGCCAGCAGCCCACGGACAGTTCTAAAAGAGACCCAGTACTTC.